This is a list of T cell receptor beta chains from one sample in a study of shared clonotypes between healthy human individuals. Only in-frame clones appear in the TCRdb table, and some are missing; sequencing was by immunoSEQ multiplex PCR. The table lists about 2.2 million clones, approximately 92% of them singletons, with less than 2% in the top ten. Sequenced material: naive CD8+ T cells from PBMCs. The receptors come from a man aged 18 to 30 in good health. Some clones in this sample may be carry-over from other donors' samples. Both conserved end residues are part of each CDR3. A D gene is named only where the DNA matches it firmly. Clone size is given for some rows only: seen once, a few or many times, or a class if the clone is expanded.

v_gene,d_gene,abundance,j_gene,CDR3nt,CDR3aa
TRBV10-3,TRBD1,.,TRBJ1-2,TGTGCCACCCTCCCTCCAGGGGGGCCCTATGGCTACACCTTC,CATLPPGGPYGYTF
TRBV27,TRBD2,.,TRBJ2-1,TGTGCCAGCAGTCCCTCCCCTGGGAGCGGGAGGGCCTGGGGGCAGTTCTTC,CASSPSPGSGRAWGQFF
TRBV5-1,.,.,TRBJ2-7,TGCGCCAGCAGCCCCGGGCCAACCTACGAGCAGTACTTC,CASSPGPTYEQYF
TRBV10-3,.,.,TRBJ2-1,TGTGCCATCAGAGGCGAACGGGGGTCAGGATACAATGAGCAGTTCTTC,CAIRGERGSGYNEQFF
TRBV5-4,.,.,TRBJ1-1,TGTGCCAGCAGCTTTCTGGGGGACACTGAAGCTTTCTTT,CASSFLGDTEAFF
TRBV9,TRBD2,.,TRBJ2-1,TGTGCCAGCAGCGGTAGTTCCCAGCGGGAGATCTACAATGAGCAGTTCTTC,CASSGSSQREIYNEQFF
TRBV6-5,.,once,TRBJ1-1,TGTGCCAGCAGTTACTCACTAGGGATCACTGAAGCTTTCTTT,CASSYSLGITEAFF
TRBV25-1,.,.,TRBJ1-2,TGTGCCAGCAGTGATCCGGACGACCCTATCTATGGCTACACCTTC,CASSDPDDPIYGYTF
TRBV6-5,.,once,TRBJ1-2,TGTGCCAGCAGTTCGGCAGGGCCCGGGGAAACCTTC,CASSSAGPGETF
TRBV7-9,.,.,TRBJ2-2,TGTGCCAGCAGCTCTACCCGGGGCGGGGAGCTGTTTTTT,CASSSTRGGELFF
TRBV29-1,.,once,TRBJ1-2,TGCAGCGTTGTTTCGGGGTACTATGGCTACACCTTC,CSVVSGYYGYTF
TRBV7-9,TRBD1,.,TRBJ2-1,TGTGCCAGCAGCTTAGGTGGGACAGGGTTTTTGGGCGCCGGTGAGCAGTTCTTC,CASSLGGTGFLGAGEQFF
TRBV27,.,.,TRBJ2-1,TGTGCCAGCAGTTTACAGGGCCCAGGTTACAATGAGCAGTTCTTC,CASSLQGPGYNEQFF
TRBV5-5,.,.,TRBJ2-7,TGTGCCAGCAGCCACCAGGGGGGGCTGGGCGGGCAGTACTTC,CASSHQGGLGGQYF
TRBV6-5,.,.,TRBJ2-7,TGTGCCAGCAGTAAGGGAGCGTACGAGCAGTACTTC,CASSKGAYEQYF
TRBV6-5,TRBD2,.,TRBJ2-2,TGTGCCAGCAGTCCGAGGACTAGCCCCACCGGGGAGCTGTTTTTT,CASSPRTSPTGELFF
TRBV15,TRBD2,.,TRBJ2-1,TGTGCCACCAGCAGAGAAGGCGGGAGGGCCGGGGATGAGCAGTTCTTC,CATSREGGRAGDEQFF
TRBV30,TRBD2,.,TRBJ2-1,TGTGCCTGTTGGGGGGGTAGCTCCTACAATGAGCAGTTCTTC,CACWGGSSYNEQFF
TRBV27,.,.,TRBJ1-2,TGTGCCAGCAGTTTGGGGCCGCGCTACTATGGCTACACCTTC,CASSLGPRYYGYTF
TRBV5-1,TRBD1,.,TRBJ2-7,TGCGCCAGCAGCTTGAGTGCGAACAGGGGTACCGACGAGCAGTACTTC,CASSLSANRGTDEQYF
TRBV29-1,TRBD2,.,TRBJ2-1,TGCAGCGTGGGGGGACTAGCGGGAGCGGTCTACAATGAGCAGTTCTTC,CSVGGLAGAVYNEQFF
TRBV7-9,.,.,TRBJ1-5,TGTGCCAGCAGCTTAGGGGGAAGTCAGCCCCAGCATTTT,CASSLGGSQPQHF
TRBV25-1,.,.,TRBJ2-1,TGTGCCAGCGGAGGATATAATGAGCAGTTCTTC,CASGGYNEQFF
TRBV12-5,.,.,TRBJ2-3,TGTGCTAGTGGTTCGGGTATAGCGGGCACAGATACGCAGTATTTT,CASGSGIAGTDTQYF
TRBV4-1,TRBD2,.,TRBJ2-3,TGCGCCAGCAGCCAGCAAGCGGGAGTCACAGATACGCAGTATTTT,CASSQQAGVTDTQYF
TRBV5-1,TRBD1,.,TRBJ2-7,TGCGCCAGCAGACCCCGGTGGACAGGGCGAGATTCCTACGAGCAGTACTTC,CASRPRWTGRDSYEQYF
TRBV28,.,.,TRBJ2-4,TGTGCCAGCAGTATCGACAGGCCACACCTAGCCAAAAACATTCAGTACTTC,CASSIDRPHLAKNIQYF
TRBV27,TRBD1,.,TRBJ1-2,TGTGCCAGCAGTACCCGACAGGGGGTGATCTATGGCTACACCTTC,CASSTRQGVIYGYTF
TRBV6-5,TRBD1,.,TRBJ1-2,TGTGCCAGCAGCCCCGGGACAGTCTATGGCTACACCTTC,CASSPGTVYGYTF
TRBV7-9,TRBD2,.,TRBJ2-2,TGTGCCAGCAGCCGCCGGACTAGCGGGAGTTCCGGGGAGCTGTTTTTT,CASSRRTSGSSGELFF
TRBV9,.,.,TRBJ2-1,TGTGCCAGCAGCGTAGCGGGTAGCGGCGGCGGAGATGAGCAGTTCTTC,CASSVAGSGGGDEQFF
TRBV5-8,TRBD1,.,TRBJ2-3,TGTGCCGAGATTCGGGGACAGGGGGTGACAGATACGCAGTATTTT,CAEIRGQGVTDTQYF
TRBV19,.,.,TRBJ2-7,TGTGCCAGTAGTGACCGGGACGTACCCTCCTACGAGCAGTACTTC,CASSDRDVPSYEQYF
TRBV27,TRBD2,.,TRBJ2-1,TGTGCCAGCAGTTTATTTCCTAGCGGGACTGAGCAGTTCTTC,CASSLFPSGTEQFF
TRBV7-8,.,.,TRBJ1-2,TGTGCCAGCAGCCCGCAACGACAGGACTATGGCTACACCTTC,CASSPQRQDYGYTF
TRBV9,TRBD1,.,TRBJ1-2,TGTGCCAGCAGCGCTGTGACAGGGGATGGCTACACCTTC,CASSAVTGDGYTF
TRBV28,TRBD2,.,TRBJ2-4,TGTGCCAGCAGTTTAAAGTGGACTAGCGGGATCCAAAACATTCAGTACTTC,CASSLKWTSGIQNIQYF
TRBV6-5,.,.,TRBJ1-2,TGTGCCAGCAGTTACTCGACCAGTAACTATGGCTACACCTTC,CASSYSTSNYGYTF
TRBV5-1,.,.,TRBJ2-7,TGCGCCAGCAGCTGGACCTCAGGGGTCTACGAGCAGTACTTC,CASSWTSGVYEQYF
TRBV19,TRBD1,.,TRBJ1-1,TGTGCCAGTACGGACAGGGGATCCACTGAAGCTTTCTTT,CASTDRGSTEAFF
TRBV10-3,.,.,TRBJ2-7,TGTGCCATCAGTTGGGTGGGCCACGAGCAGTACTTC,CAISWVGHEQYF
TRBV13,.,.,TRBJ2-3,TGTGCCAGCAGCTTAGTTGTGGATACGCAGTATTTT,CASSLVVDTQYF
TRBV7-2,.,.,TRBJ2-3,TGTGCCAGCAGCTTAGAAACTTATAGCACAGATACGCAGTATTTT,CASSLETYSTDTQYF
TRBV19,TRBD2,.,TRBJ2-1,TGTGCCAGTAGTCTCCCGTTGGGGGGAGGGCCCCCAACACACAATGAGCAGTTCTTC,CASSLPLGGGPPTHNEQFF
TRBV19,.,.,TRBJ2-1,TGTGCCAGTACCCACGACAGGAGCTCCTACAATGAGCAGTTCTTC,CASTHDRSSYNEQFF
TRBV5-1,TRBD2,.,TRBJ2-3,TGCGCCAGCAGCTTGGTTACTGGCCTAGCGGGAAACACAGATACGCAGTATTTT,CASSLVTGLAGNTDTQYF
TRBV28,.,.,TRBJ1-5,TGTGCCAGCAGTTCGGGGGCGGGCAATCAGCCCCAGCATTTT,CASSSGAGNQPQHF
TRBV7-9,TRBD2,.,TRBJ2-7,TGTGCCAGCAGCCCCACTCGCGGGAGGGCCTACGAGCAGTACTTC,CASSPTRGRAYEQYF
TRBV5-6,.,once,TRBJ2-1,TGTGCCAGCAGCTTGGGCCTCCGTAATGAGCAGTTCTTC,CASSLGLRNEQFF
TRBV5-4,.,.,TRBJ2-1,TGTGCCAGCAGCTTGTACAAGGGGAGGCATGAGCAGTTCTTC,CASSLYKGRHEQFF